The present TCR beta chain was sequenced within a study of blood T cell repertoires in COVID-19. The protocol was immunoSEQ multiplex PCR, while the TCRdb copy is restricted to in-frame clones and leaves out a portion. This table holds fewer than 300,000 clones, 75% to 95% found once. Grouping used clinical history reported by participants in a survey and questionnaire. The CDR3 is 13 residues long. V lost 4 bases and J lost 9; bases outside the gene matches: 6. Germline CDR1 reads KGHSH; CDR2 reads LQKENI. Sample: PBMCs or T cells enriched from blood (not recorded which). The TCR sequence derives from a woman under 40 who had recovered from COVID-19. This sequence joins TRBV18 and TRBJ2-1, with 7 positions matching TRBD1. CDR3 nucleotide sequence: TGTGCCAGCTCACGTACAGGGGCTAGTGAGCAGTTCTTC. The encoded protein is CASSRTGASEQFF.